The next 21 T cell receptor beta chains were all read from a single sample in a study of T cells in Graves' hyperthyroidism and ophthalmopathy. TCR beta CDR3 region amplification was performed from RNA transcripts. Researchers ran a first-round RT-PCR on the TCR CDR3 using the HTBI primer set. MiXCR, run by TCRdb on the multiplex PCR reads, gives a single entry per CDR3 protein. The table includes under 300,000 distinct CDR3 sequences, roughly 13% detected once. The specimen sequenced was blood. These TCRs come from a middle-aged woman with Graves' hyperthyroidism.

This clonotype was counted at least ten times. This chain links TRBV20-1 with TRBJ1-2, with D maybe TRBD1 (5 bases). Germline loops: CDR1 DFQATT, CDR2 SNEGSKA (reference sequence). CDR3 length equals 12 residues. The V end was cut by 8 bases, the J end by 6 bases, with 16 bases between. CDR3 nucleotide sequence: TGCAGTCCCGCAGGGCCCCAGGATGGCTACACCTTC. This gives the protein CSPAGPQDGYTF.

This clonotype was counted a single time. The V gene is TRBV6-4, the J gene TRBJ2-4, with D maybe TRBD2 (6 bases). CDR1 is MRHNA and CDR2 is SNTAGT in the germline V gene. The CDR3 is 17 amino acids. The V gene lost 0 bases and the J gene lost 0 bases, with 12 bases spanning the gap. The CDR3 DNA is TGTGCCAGCAGTGACTCGGGAGGCCGGCTAGCCAAAAACATTCAGTACTTC. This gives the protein CASSDSGGRLAKNIQYF.

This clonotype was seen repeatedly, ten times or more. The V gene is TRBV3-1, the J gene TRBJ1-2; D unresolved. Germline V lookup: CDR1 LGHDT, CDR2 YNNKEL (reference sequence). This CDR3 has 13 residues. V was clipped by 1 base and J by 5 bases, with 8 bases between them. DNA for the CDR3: TGTGCCAGCAGCCAAGTCGCGGGGTATGGCTACACCTTC. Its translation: CASSQVAGYGYTF.

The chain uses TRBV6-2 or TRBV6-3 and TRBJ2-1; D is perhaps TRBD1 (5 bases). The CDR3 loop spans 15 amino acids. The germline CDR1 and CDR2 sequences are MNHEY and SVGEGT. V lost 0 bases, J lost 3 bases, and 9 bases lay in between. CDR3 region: CASSYSGRDYNEQFF. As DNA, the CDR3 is TGTGCCAGCAGTTACTCCGGCAGGGACTACAATGAGCAGTTCTTC.

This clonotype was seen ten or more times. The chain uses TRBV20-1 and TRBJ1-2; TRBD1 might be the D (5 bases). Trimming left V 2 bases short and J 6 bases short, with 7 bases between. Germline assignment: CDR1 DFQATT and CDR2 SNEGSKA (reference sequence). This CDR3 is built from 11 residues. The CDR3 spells CSARSRDGYTF. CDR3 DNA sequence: TGCAGTGCTAGATCCAGGGATGGCTACACCTTC.

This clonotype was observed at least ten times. The CDR3 region is CASSGGEYDYEQYF. CDR3 DNA sequence: TGTGCCAGCTCGGGGGGAGAATACGACTACGAGCAGTACTTC. The rearrangement links TRBV2 to TRBJ2-7; 7 nucleotides line up with TRBD2. V shed 8 bases, J shed 3 bases, and the junction held 10 bases outside the gene matches. The CDR3 totals 14 residues. The germline V gene encodes CDR1 SNHLY and CDR2 FYNNEI.

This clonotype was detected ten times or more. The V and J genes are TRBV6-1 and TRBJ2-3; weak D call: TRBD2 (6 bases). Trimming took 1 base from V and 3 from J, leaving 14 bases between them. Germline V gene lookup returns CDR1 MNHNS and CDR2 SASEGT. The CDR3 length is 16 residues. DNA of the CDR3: TGTGCCAGCAGTGAAGTACCCGGGAGTCTGACAGATACGCAGTATTTT. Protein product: CASSEVPGSLTDTQYF.

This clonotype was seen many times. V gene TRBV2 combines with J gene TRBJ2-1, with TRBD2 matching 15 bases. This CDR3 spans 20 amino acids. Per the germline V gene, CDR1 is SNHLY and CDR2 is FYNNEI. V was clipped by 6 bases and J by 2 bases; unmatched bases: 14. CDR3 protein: CASSTDRARTSGRAYNEQFF. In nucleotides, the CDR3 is TGTGCCAGCAGCACGGACAGGGCGCGGACTAGCGGGAGGGCCTACAATGAGCAGTTCTTC.

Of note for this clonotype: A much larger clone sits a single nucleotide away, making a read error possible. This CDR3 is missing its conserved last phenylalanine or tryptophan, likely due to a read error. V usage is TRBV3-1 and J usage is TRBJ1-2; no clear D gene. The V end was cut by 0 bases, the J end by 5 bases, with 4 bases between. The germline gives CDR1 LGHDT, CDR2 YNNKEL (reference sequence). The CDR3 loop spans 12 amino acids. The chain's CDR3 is CASSQDGYGYTL. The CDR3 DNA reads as TGTGCCAGCAGCCAAGATGGATATGGCTACACCCTC.

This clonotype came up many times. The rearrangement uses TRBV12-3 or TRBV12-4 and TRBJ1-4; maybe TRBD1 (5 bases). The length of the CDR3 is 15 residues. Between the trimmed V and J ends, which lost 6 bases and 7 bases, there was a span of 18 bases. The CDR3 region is CASSLILGDGEKLFF. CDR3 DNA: TGTGCCAGCAGCCTAATACTAGGGGATGGTGAAAAACTGTTTTTT.

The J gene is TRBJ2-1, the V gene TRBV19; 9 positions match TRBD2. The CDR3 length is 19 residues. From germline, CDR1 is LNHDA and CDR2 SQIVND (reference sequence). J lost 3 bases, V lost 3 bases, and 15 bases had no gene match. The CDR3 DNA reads TGTGCCAGTAGTATGTTTGTTGCGGGGGGGGGCGTACTCTACAATGAGCAGTTCTTC. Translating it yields CASSMFVAGGGVLYNEQFF.

The CDR3 DNA is TGTGCCAGCAGCACCGGACAGGGGACTGAAGCTTTCTTT. Translating gives CASSTGQGTEAFF. The V and J genes are TRBV9 and TRBJ1-1; 9 bases are a match to TRBD1. This CDR3 region has 13 residues. Germline V gene data show CDR1 as SGDLS and CDR2 as YYNGEE. V lost 4 bases, J lost 5 bases, and 3 bases stayed unmatched.

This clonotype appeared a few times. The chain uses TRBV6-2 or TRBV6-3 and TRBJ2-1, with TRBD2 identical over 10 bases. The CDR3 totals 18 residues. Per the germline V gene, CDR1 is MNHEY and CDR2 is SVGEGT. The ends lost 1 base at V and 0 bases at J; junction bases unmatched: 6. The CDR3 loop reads CASSYLVASGSSYNEQFF. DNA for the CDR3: TGTGCCAGCAGTTACTTGGTGGCTAGCGGGAGCTCCTACAATGAGCAGTTCTTC.

The CDR3 bases are TGCAGCGTATCCGGGACTTCTTACAATGAGCAGTTCTTC. As protein: CSVSGTSYNEQFF. V is TRBV29-1 and J is TRBJ2-1; weak D call: TRBD2 (6 bases). The germline CDR1 and CDR2 sequences are SQVTM and ANQGSEA. V was shortened by 6 bases and J by 4 bases, with 13 bases between the two germline ends. This CDR3 has 13 amino acids.

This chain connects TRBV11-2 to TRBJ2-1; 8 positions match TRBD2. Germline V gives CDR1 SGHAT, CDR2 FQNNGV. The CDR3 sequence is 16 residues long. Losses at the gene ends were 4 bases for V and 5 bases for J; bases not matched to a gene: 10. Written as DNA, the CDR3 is TGTGCCAGCAGCTATCAGACTAGCGCCAGAGACAATGAGCAGTTCTTC. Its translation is CASSYQTSARDNEQFF.

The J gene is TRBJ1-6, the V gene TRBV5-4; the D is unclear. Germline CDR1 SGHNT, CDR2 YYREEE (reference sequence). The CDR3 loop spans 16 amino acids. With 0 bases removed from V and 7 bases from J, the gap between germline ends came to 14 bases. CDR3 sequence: CASSLEQGKRNSPLHF. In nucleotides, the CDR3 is TGTGCCAGCAGCTTGGAACAAGGAAAAAGGAATTCACCCCTCCACTTT.

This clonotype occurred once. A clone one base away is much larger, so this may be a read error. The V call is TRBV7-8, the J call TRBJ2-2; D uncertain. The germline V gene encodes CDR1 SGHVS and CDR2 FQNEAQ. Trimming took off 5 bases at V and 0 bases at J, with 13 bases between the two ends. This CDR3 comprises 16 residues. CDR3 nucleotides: TGTGCCAGCAGCCTACAGAGCCTGACGAACACCGGGGAGCTGTTTTTT. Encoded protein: CASSLQSLTNTGELFF.

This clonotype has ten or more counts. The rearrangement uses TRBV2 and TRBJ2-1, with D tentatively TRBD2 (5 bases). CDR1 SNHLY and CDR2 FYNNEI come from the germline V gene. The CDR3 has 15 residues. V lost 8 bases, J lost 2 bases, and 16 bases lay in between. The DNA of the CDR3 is TGTGCCAGCGCCTGGGAGAGAGAGACCTACAATGAGCAGTTCTTC. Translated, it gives CASAWERETYNEQFF.

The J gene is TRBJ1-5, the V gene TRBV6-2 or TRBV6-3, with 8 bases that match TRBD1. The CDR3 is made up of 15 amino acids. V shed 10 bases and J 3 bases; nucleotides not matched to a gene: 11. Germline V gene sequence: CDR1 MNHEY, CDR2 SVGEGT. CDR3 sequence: CATSTGAFSNQPQHF. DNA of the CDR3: TGTGCCACCTCGACAGGGGCTTTTTCCAATCAGCCCCAGCATTTT.

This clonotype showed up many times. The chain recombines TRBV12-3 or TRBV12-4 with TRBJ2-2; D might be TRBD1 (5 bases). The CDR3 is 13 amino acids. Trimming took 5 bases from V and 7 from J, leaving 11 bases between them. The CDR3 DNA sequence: TGTGCCAGCAGTCTTCAGGGAAACGGGGAGCTGTTTTTT. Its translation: CASSLQGNGELFF.

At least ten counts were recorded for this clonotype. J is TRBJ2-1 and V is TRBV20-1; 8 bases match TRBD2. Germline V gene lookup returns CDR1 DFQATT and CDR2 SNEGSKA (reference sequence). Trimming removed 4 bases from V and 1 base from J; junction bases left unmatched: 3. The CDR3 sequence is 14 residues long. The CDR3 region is CSATRGGSYNEQFF. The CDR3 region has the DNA TGCAGTGCTACACGGGGGGGGTCCTACAATGAGCAGTTCTTC.